Below, 7 T cell receptor beta chains from the same sample are listed, as sequenced in a study of cytomegalovirus exposure and HLA in healthy donors. The PCR used 60 Vbeta and 13 Jbeta primers. Clones were sequenced by immunoSEQ multiplex PCR, and TCRdb holds only the in-frame ones, with some missing. The profile covers around 130,000 clones, with around 85% appearing a single time and around 2.2% taken by the ten largest. The specimen sequenced was PBMCs. These TCRs come from a man aged 25 to 40 in good health and CMV-seronegative.

This chain uses TRBV18 with TRBJ1-1, with a possible D match to TRBD1 (6 bases). This CDR3 has 14 residues. Trimming took off 5 bases at V and 6 bases at J, with 16 bases between the two ends. Per the germline V gene, CDR1 is KGHSH and CDR2 is LQKENI. The CDR3 spells CASSSGLSGAEAFF. As DNA, the CDR3 is TGTGCCAGCTCAAGCGGACTTTCAGGGGCTGAAGCTTTCTTT.

On this clone: Other DNA sequences in the sample encode the same CDR3. The rearrangement uses TRBV5-4 and TRBJ2-3, with TRBD2 matching 11 bases. The CDR3 covers 16 residues. Germline V gives CDR1 SGHNT, CDR2 YYREEE (reference sequence). J lost 0 bases, V lost 3 bases, and 3 bases had no gene match. This CDR3 is CASSSGLAGSTDTQYF. The CDR3 DNA is TGTGCCAGCAGCTCCGGACTAGCGGGTAGCACAGATACGCAGTATTTT.

The V and J genes are TRBV27 and TRBJ1-6, with 7 bases lining up with TRBD1. The length of the CDR3 is 14 residues. The junction had 4 bases not matched to a gene; V was cut back by 5 bases and J by 6 bases. The germline CDR1 and CDR2 sequences are MNHEY and SMNVEV (reference sequence). The CDR3 spells CASSTTGANSPLHF. For the CDR3, the DNA is TGTGCCAGCAGTACCACAGGGGCTAATTCACCCCTCCACTTT.

The chain links TRBV7-9 to TRBJ1-1, with D hard to call. The CDR3 covers 17 residues. Germline CDR1 and CDR2: SEHNR and FQNEAQ (reference sequence). V was clipped by 3 bases and J by 0 bases, with 17 bases between them. The CDR3, as DNA: TGTGCCAGCAGCTTTCGGGCGGGGAACCGAATGAACACTGAAGCTTTCTTT. Translation: CASSFRAGNRMNTEAFF.

The chain employs TRBV28 and TRBJ2-3; D gene uncertain. Germline loops: CDR1 MDHEN, CDR2 SYDVKM. V dropped 2 bases and J dropped 2 bases, with 5 bases sitting between them. The CDR3 has 13 amino acids. CDR3 amino acids: CASSLRYTDTQYF. In nucleotides, the CDR3 is TGTGCCAGCAGTTTACGCTACACAGATACGCAGTATTTT.

In DNA, the CDR3 is TGTGCCAGCAGCTTTCGGTCAACTAACTACGAGCAGTACTTC. This sequence encodes CASSFRSTNYEQYF. J is TRBJ2-7 and V is TRBV11-2; D is undetermined. Trimming cost V 3 bases and J 3 bases, with 12 bases left between them. The CDR3 totals 14 residues. Germline values: CDR1 SGHAT, CDR2 FQNNGV.

The CDR3 region has the DNA TGTGCCAGCAGTCAACGAGGGACACGACCCTACGAGCAGTACTTC. It yields the protein CASSQRGTRPYEQYF. The rearrangement links TRBV2 to TRBJ2-7; TRBD1 is a possible D gene (6 bases). The CDR3 loop spans 15 amino acids. Germline values: CDR1 SNHLY, CDR2 FYNNEI. V gave up 5 bases and J gave up 2 bases, with 16 bases separating them. The full variable domain, with the rest looked up from reference TRBV2 and TRBJ2-7, is EPEVTQTPSHQVTQMGQEVILRCVPISNHLYFYWYRQILGQKVEFLVSFYNNEISEKSEIFDDQFSVERPDGSNFTLKIRSTKLEDSAMYFCASSQRGTRPYEQYFGPGTRLTVT.